Shown below are 21 T cell receptor beta chains from a single sample sequenced in a study of blood T cell repertoires in COVID-19. Some clones are missing from TCRdb's copy, which holds only in-frame ones; the method was immunoSEQ multiplex PCR. The profile covers roughly 84,000 clones, with roughly 80% appearing a single time and around 4% taken by the ten largest. Source material: peripheral blood. These receptors all come from a woman in her 50s with acute or convalescent COVID-19.

This clone was observed a few times. V gene TRBV6-5 combines with J gene TRBJ1-1; 8 nucleotides line up with TRBD1. The germline gives CDR1 MNHEY, CDR2 SVGAGI. Unmatched junction bases numbered 5, after V lost 6 bases and J lost 8 bases. The CDR3 is 12 amino acids. The CDR3 DNA is TGTGCCAGCAGCCAGGACAGGGAAGAAGCTTTCTTT. It is translated as CASSQDREEAFF.

The genes are TRBV5-1 and TRBJ1-1; D unresolved. CDR1 and CDR2 (germline): SGHRS, YFSETQ. Trimming shortened V by 0 bases and J by 3 bases, and 6 bases separated the two germline ends. The CDR3 is made up of 13 amino acids. The CDR3 region is CASSLVLDTEAFF. CDR3 DNA: TGCGCCAGCAGCTTGGTTCTTGACACTGAAGCTTTCTTT.

This chain links TRBV10-1 with TRBJ2-7; 9 bases agree with TRBD1. CDR1 is WNHNN, CDR2 SYGVQD, per germline (reference sequence). The J segment lost 0 bases and the V segment lost 3 bases, leaving 6 bases of the junction unmatched. The CDR3 consists of 16 residues. CDR3 sequence: CASSEPTGGDSYEQYF. Here the CDR3 DNA reads TGCGCCAGCAGTGAACCGACAGGGGGAGACTCCTACGAGCAGTACTTC.

V is TRBV28 and J is TRBJ2-7; TRBD1 agrees at 7 bases. V was clipped by 7 bases and J by 6 bases; unmatched bases: 12. CDR3 length: 14 residues. Germline CDR1 is MDHEN and CDR2 is SYDVKM. CDR3 DNA sequence: TGTGCCAGCACGATCGACAGGGCGATTCGCGAGCAGTACTTC. Its protein product is CASTIDRAIREQYF.

The rearrangement uses TRBV6-6 and TRBJ1-1; TRBD1 agrees at 8 bases. Germline V gives CDR1 MNHNY, CDR2 SVGAGI (reference sequence). J lost 1 base, V lost 6 bases, and 4 bases had no gene match. The CDR3 has 14 residues. CDR3 loop: CASRVGQGNTEAFF. The CDR3 DNA follows: TGTGCCAGCAGGGTAGGACAGGGGAACACTGAAGCTTTCTTT.

V gene TRBV7-2 combines with J gene TRBJ1-4; D is ambiguous. Trimming cost V 1 base and J 7 bases, with 16 bases left between them. The CDR3 consists of 16 residues. Per the germline V gene, CDR1 is SGHTA and CDR2 is FQGNSA. In nucleotides, the CDR3 is TGTGCCAGCAGCTTAGAGTGGTCGAGGATGGGTGAAAAACTGTTTTTT. Encoded protein: CASSLEWSRMGEKLFF.

This clone appeared a single time. CDR3 sequence (DNA): TGTGCCAGCAGCTATCCGGACAGGGAGTACTATGGCTACACCTTC. It codes for CASSYPDREYYGYTF. This chain uses TRBV7-9 with TRBJ1-2; 8 nucleotides align to TRBD1. The germline V gene encodes CDR1 SEHNR and CDR2 FQNEAQ (reference sequence). The J segment lost 3 bases and the V segment lost 4 bases, leaving 7 bases of the junction unmatched. The CDR3 runs 15 residues.

This clone showed up just once. The chain combines TRBV3-1 (or the pseudogene TRBV3-2) with TRBJ1-6; D unclear. V lost 2 bases, J lost 7 bases, and 15 bases lay in between. This CDR3 has 16 residues. Looked up from germline, CDR1 is LGHDT and CDR2 is YNNKEL (reference sequence). In nucleotides, the CDR3 is TGTGCCAGCAGCCAACGGGGAGTTAGGTGGAATTCACCCCTCCACTTT. This encodes CASSQRGVRWNSPLHF.

This clone was detected a few times. The genes are TRBV7-7 and TRBJ2-1; 11 bases map to TRBD2. The CDR3 consists of 15 residues. Germline V gene lookup returns CDR1 SSHAT and CDR2 FNYEAQ (reference sequence). V dropped 5 bases and J dropped 8; count of bases not matched to a gene: 8. CDR3 in amino acids: CASSPTSGGGDEQFF. The DNA for the CDR3 is TGTGCCAGCAGCCCAACTAGCGGGGGAGGCGATGAGCAGTTCTTC.

The chain joins TRBV7-6 to TRBJ2-1; 10 bases match TRBD2. J lost 7 bases, V lost 3 bases, and 9 bases had no gene match. This CDR3 contains 16 residues. CDR1 and CDR2 from the germline V gene are SGHVS and FNYEAQ. CDR3: CASSLGVAGGGNEQFF. The CDR3 coding sequence is TGTGCCAGCAGCTTGGGCGTAGCGGGGGGAGGAAATGAGCAGTTCTTC.

This clone was found a few times. The V call is TRBV27, the J call TRBJ1-5; D call uncertain. The germline gives CDR1 MNHEY, CDR2 SMNVEV (reference sequence). The length of the CDR3 is 14 residues. The V and J ends lost 4 bases and 2 bases respectively, with 9 bases between them. CDR3 sequence: CASSSKIRNQPQHF. The DNA for the CDR3 is TGTGCCAGCAGTTCTAAGATCCGCAATCAGCCCCAGCATTTT.

This clone was observed a handful of times. Other DNA sequences in this sample translate to the same CDR3. As DNA, the CDR3 is TGTGCCAGCAGCCAAGTAACGGGGTACTCACCCCTCCACTTT. Encoded protein: CASSQVTGYSPLHF. The rearrangement joins TRBV3-1 (or the pseudogene TRBV3-2) to TRBJ1-6; D unresolved. Germline loops: CDR1 LGHDT, CDR2 YNNKEL (reference sequence). The CDR3 loop spans 14 amino acids. The V end lost 1 base, the J end lost 10 bases, and 11 bases lay between the germline ends.

V is TRBV28 and J is TRBJ1-6, with no clear D. The V gene's germline CDR1 is MDHEN and CDR2 SYDVKM. The CDR3 contains 13 residues. V gave up 2 bases and J gave up 10 bases, with 9 bases separating them. The CDR3 DNA reads TGTGCCAGCAGTTTAAGCGGGGTCTCACCCCTCCACTTT. Encoded protein: CASSLSGVSPLHF.

The chain links TRBV5-1 to TRBJ1-2, with 9 bases fitting TRBD1. With V trimmed by 2 bases and J by 2 bases, 4 bases remained unmatched. CDR1 and CDR2 (germline): SGHRS, YFSETQ. The CDR3 length is 15 residues. The CDR3 spells CASSFRTGANYGYTF. CDR3 coding DNA: TGCGCCAGCAGCTTCCGGACAGGGGCCAACTATGGCTACACCTTC. Full variable domain (outside the CDR3, taken from reference TRBV5-1 and TRBJ1-2): KAGVTQTPRYLIKTRGQQVTLSCSPISGHRSVSWYQQTPGQGLQFLFEYFSETQRNKGNFPGRFSGRQFSNSRSEMNVSTLELGDSALYLCASSFRTGANYGYTFGSGTRLTVV.

J is TRBJ1-4 and V is TRBV5-6, with D perhaps matching TRBD1 (6 bases). Trimming pared 4 bases from V and 1 base from J, leaving 11 bases between. Germline V lookup: CDR1 SGHDT, CDR2 YYEEEE. The CDR3 covers 15 residues. The CDR3 is CASSHRTETNEKLFF. As DNA, the CDR3 is TGTGCCAGCAGCCATAGGACAGAAACTAATGAAAAACTGTTTTTT. Full variable domain (remainder filled in from reference TRBV5-6 and TRBJ1-4): DAGVTQSPTHLIKTRGQQVTLRCSPKSGHDTVSWYQQALGQGPQFIFQYYEEEERQRGNFPDRFSGHQFPNYSSELNVNALLLGDSALYLCASSHRTETNEKLFFGSGTQLSVL.

The genes are TRBV9 and TRBJ2-2; 10 nucleotides align to TRBD2. Germline trimming cut 0 bases from V and 4 bases from J; bases unmatched to any gene: 3. CDR3 length: 16 amino acids. Germline loops: CDR1 SGDLS, CDR2 YYNGEE. This CDR3 reads CASSVEASGGTGELFF. The CDR3 coding sequence is TGTGCCAGCAGCGTAGAGGCTAGCGGGGGCACCGGGGAGCTGTTTTTT.

J is TRBJ2-1 and V is TRBV19; 9 nucleotides agree with TRBD2. Germline loops: CDR1 LNHDA, CDR2 SQIVND (reference sequence). The CDR3 totals 16 residues. V gave up 5 bases and J gave up 2 bases; unmatched junction bases: 7. In DNA form, the CDR3 reads TGTGCCAGTAGTCCCCATGGGACTAGCCCCTACAATGAGCAGTTCTTC. Amino acid sequence: CASSPHGTSPYNEQFF.

This chain connects TRBV6-4 to TRBJ2-3; D is uncertain. The CDR3 length is 13 residues. CDR1 is MRHNA and CDR2 is SNTAGT in the germline V gene. Deletions cut 3 bases from V and 0 bases from J, with 4 bases between. The DNA of the CDR3 is TGTGCCAGCAGTGATCGGAGCACAGATACGCAGTATTTT. Encoded protein: CASSDRSTDTQYF.

The chain combines TRBV12-3 or TRBV12-4 with TRBJ2-2; the match to TRBD2 covers 7 bases. This CDR3 comprises 12 residues. V lost 3 bases and J lost 13; bases outside the gene matches: 5. The CDR3 spells CASSLGPGGLFF. Written as DNA, the CDR3 is TGTGCCAGCAGTTTGGGGCCGGGAGGGCTGTTTTTT.

The genes are TRBV7-9 and TRBJ1-4; 7 nucleotides line up with TRBD1. Germline CDR1 reads SEHNR; CDR2 reads FQNEAQ (reference sequence). This CDR3 spans 18 amino acids. V shed 5 bases and J 2 bases; nucleotides not matched to a gene: 14. The CDR3, as DNA: TGTGCCAGCAGCGCCGGTTTCGGGGGCAGGGGGACTAATGAAAAACTGTTTTTT. As protein: CASSAGFGGRGTNEKLFF.

As regards this clone: The junction and the germline gene differ at one end; a read error may be behind it. The CDR3 loop reads CASSLDSGGVGQF. For the CDR3, the DNA is TGTGCCAGCAGCTTAGACTCCGGCGGAGTGGGACAATTC. J is TRBJ2-7 and V is TRBV7-9; perhaps TRBD1 as D (6 bases). The germline CDR1 and CDR2 sequences are SEHNR and FQNEAQ (reference sequence). The CDR3 length is 13 residues.